This T cell receptor (beta chain) was sequenced in a study of cytomegalovirus exposure and HLA in healthy donors. CDR1 is SQVTM, CDR2 ANQGSEA, per germline. The CDR3 is made up of 17 amino acids. V was trimmed by 0 bases and J by 0 bases, leaving 17 bases between them. A multiplex PCR was run with 60 Vbeta primers and 13 Jbeta primers. Some clones are missing from TCRdb's copy, which holds only in-frame ones; the method was immunoSEQ multiplex PCR. The repertoire has about 120,000 clones, around 79% of them found once; the top ten carry around 1.5%. The sequence was obtained from a woman between 18 and 30 years old in good health and CMV-seronegative. Sequences were obtained from PBMCs. This chain links TRBV29-1 with TRBJ1-1, with a weak D call TRBD1 (6 bases). The CDR3 nucleotides are TGCAGCGTTGAAGATATGAGGACAGCCACCATGAACACTGAAGCTTTCTTT. This translates into CSVEDMRTATMNTEAFF.